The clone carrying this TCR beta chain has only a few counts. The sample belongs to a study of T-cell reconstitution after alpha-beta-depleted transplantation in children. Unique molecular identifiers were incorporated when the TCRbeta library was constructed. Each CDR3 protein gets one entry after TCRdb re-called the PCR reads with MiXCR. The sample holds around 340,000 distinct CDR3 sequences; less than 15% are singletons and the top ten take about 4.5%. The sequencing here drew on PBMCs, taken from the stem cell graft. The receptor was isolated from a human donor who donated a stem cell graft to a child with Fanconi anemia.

The CDR3 is CASDGGRAFF. The CDR3, as DNA: TGTGCCAGCGACGGGGGTAGAGCTTTCTTT. The V and J genes are TRBV2 and TRBJ1-1; a weak D match, TRBD1 (5 bases). The V end was cut by 8 bases, the J end by 10 bases, with 11 bases between. The CDR3 contains 10 residues. Germline assignment: CDR1 SNHLY and CDR2 FYNNEI.